This T cell receptor (beta chain) emerged from a study of blood T cells in healthy people across ages. Germline CDR1 is MNHEY and CDR2 is SVGEGT. The CDR3 extends over 13 amino acids. V lost 7 bases, J lost 5 bases, and 14 bases lay in between. There are a few counts of this clonotype. For the second PCR, which ran for roughly 7 to 11 cycles, a sample-barcoded 5' primer and a J-beta primer mix were used. TCRdb independently ran MiXCR on the 5' RACE reads; one entry per CDR3 protein. In the table there are fewer than 2,000,000 distinct CDR3 sequences, about two fifths of which are singletons. The chain combines TRBV6-2 or TRBV6-3 with TRBJ1-2; the D is unclear. The sequenced material came from blood. This receptor was identified in a human donor in good health. CDR3 amino acids: CASTLGGLYGYTF. The CDR3 nucleotides read TGTGCCAGCACCCTCGGAGGGTTGTATGGCTACACCTTC.